A single sample gave rise to the 5 T cell receptor beta chains below, sequenced in a study of CD8 T cells in Susac syndrome (dated by TCRdb to the late 2010s). The receptor library was made with the immunoSEQ multiplex PCR assay. RNA was extracted using the RNeasy kit, and roughly 0.5 to 1 microgram was reverse transcribed with random hexamers. TCRdb itself trimmed the public reads at Q25 with fastp, ran MiXCR and retained productive beta chains. Entries are consolidated by CDR3 protein sequence, retaining the most common genes and DNA. The sample table contains about 430,000 distinct CDR3 sequences; only one count was recorded for 75% to 90% of them. The ten biggest clones cover around 0.12% of the sample. What was sequenced was CD8+ T cells from PBMCs. These receptors all stem from a human donor with multiple sclerosis.

This chain links TRBV27 with TRBJ2-1; 12 bases are a match to TRBD2. With 5 bases clipped from V and 2 bases from J, the junction kept 7 bases outside the gene matches. This CDR3 is built from 17 residues. Germline V lookup: CDR1 MNHEY, CDR2 SMNVEV (reference sequence). The CDR3 DNA reads TGTGCCAGCAGTAAACGACTAGCGGGAGATCCCTACAATGAGCAGTTCTTC. It yields the protein CASSKRLAGDPYNEQFF.

The rearrangement uses TRBV7-2 and TRBJ2-1; possibly TRBD1 for D (6 bases). The CDR3 runs to 15 residues. Germline values: CDR1 SGHTA, CDR2 FQGNSA. Trimming took off 5 bases at V and 9 bases at J, with 20 bases between the two ends. The CDR3: CASSVSGTPFIEQFF. As DNA, the CDR3 is TGTGCCAGCAGCGTCTCCGGGACACCGTTTATTGAGCAGTTCTTC.

This clonotype was seen only once. The chain links TRBV6-1 to TRBJ2-3; TRBD2 might be the D (7 bases). The CDR3 has 15 residues. The germline gives CDR1 MNHNS, CDR2 SASEGT. V shed 3 bases and J shed 2 bases, with 12 bases lying between them. CDR3 nucleotides: TGTGCCAGCAGTGATTTGCGGGGGCCCACAGATACGCAGTATTTT. Translation gives CASSDLRGPTDTQYF.

The genes are TRBV7-9 and TRBJ1-4; 8 bases align to TRBD1. Germline assignment: CDR1 SEHNR and CDR2 FQNEAQ (reference sequence). Germline trimming cut 2 bases from V and 6 bases from J; bases unmatched to any gene: 8. The length of the CDR3 is 16 residues. The CDR3 DNA reads TGTGCCAGCAGCTTAATCCAGACAGGGGATTATGAAAAACTGTTTTTT. Translating it yields CASSLIQTGDYEKLFF.

V is TRBV24-1 and J is TRBJ2-2; either TRBD1 or TRBD2 may fit D (5 bases each). The CDR3 sequence is 14 residues long. V was shortened by 4 bases and J by 7 bases, with 12 bases between the two germline ends. CDR1 and CDR2 (germline): KGHDR, SFDVKD. The CDR3 region is CATSDPGTGGELFF. The CDR3 DNA reads TGTGCCACCAGTGACCCGGGGACGGGCGGGGAGCTGTTTTTT.